Listed below are T cell receptor beta chains from one sample, sequenced in a study of blood T cell repertoires in COVID-19. Method: immunoSEQ multiplex PCR; TCRdb's copy keeps in-frame clones and lacks some. The top ten hold roughly 20% of the sample, which has approximately 220,000 clones, about 85% seen once. The sequencing sample was made of PBMCs or T cells enriched from blood (not recorded which). The source is a man aged 35-49 years who had recovered from COVID-19. The CDR3 runs from the conserved cysteine through the conserved F or W. The D gene is left open where the match is weak. Clone size is given for some rows only: seen once, a few or many times, or a class if the clone is expanded.

once TRBJ2-2 TRBD1 TRBV19 CASRLNGQGAGELFF TGTGCCAGTAGGCTTAACGGACAGGGGGCCGGGGAGCTGTTTTTT
. TRBJ2-3 TRBD2 TRBV10-3 CAISRLAGGTDTQYF TGTGCCATCAGCCGGCTAGCGGGAGGTACAGATACGCAGTATTTT
few TRBJ1-2 . TRBV5-4 CASSISRQSHYGYTF TGTGCCAGCAGCATATCCCGACAGTCCCACTATGGCTACACCTTC
. TRBJ2-7 TRBD1 TRBV27 CASSLSAGTGAHEQYF TGTGCCAGCAGTTTATCGGCCGGGACAGGGGCCCACGAGCAGTACTTC
once TRBJ2-3 TRBD2 TRBV7-2 CASSLVGSSGSPDTQYF TGTGCCAGCAGCTTAGTTGGATCTAGCGGGAGCCCAGATACGCAGTATTTT
. TRBJ1-5 . TRBV12-5 CASGLDSRQPQHF TGTGCTAGTGGTTTGGACAGTCGTCAGCCCCAGCATTTT
. TRBJ2-1 . TRBV7-8 CASSVRRLSSYNEQFF TGTGCCAGCAGTGTAAGGAGATTAAGCTCCTACAATGAGCAGTTCTTC
. TRBJ1-1 . TRBV12-3/TRBV12-4 CASSLVNQVAFF TGTGCCAGCAGTTTAGTCAACCAGGTGGCTTTCTTT
few TRBJ2-5 TRBD1 TRBV7-8 CASSLDRVTLETQYF TGTGCCAGCAGCTTGGACAGGGTGACGTTGGAGACCCAGTACTTC
. TRBJ2-4 . TRBV7-3 CASSNPGVNIQYF TGTGCCAGCAGCAACCCAGGCGTAAACATTCAGTACTTC
many TRBJ1-1 TRBD1 TRBV18 CASSPPLTGMNTEAFF TGTGCCAGCTCACCACCGTTGACAGGGATGAACACTGAAGCTTTCTTT
. TRBJ1-1 . TRBV3-1/TRBV3-2 CASSPRRGTEAFF TGTGCCAGCAGCCCCCGAAGGGGGACTGAAGCTTTCTTT
. TRBJ2-1 TRBD2 TRBV25-1 CASKTSGYNEQFF TGTGCCAGCAAGACTAGCGGGTACAATGAGCAGTTCTTC
. TRBJ1-1 . TRBV14 CASSQEYPNTEAFF TGTGCCAGCAGCCAAGAATATCCGAACACTGAAGCTTTCTTT
. TRBJ1-1 . TRBV7-2 CASSTPGRATAFF TGTGCCAGCAGCACCCCCGGGAGGGCGACGGCTTTCTTT
. TRBJ1-3 . TRBV5-4 CASSLGRVGDTIYF TGTGCCAGCAGCTTGGGAAGGGTCGGGGACACCATATATTTT
. TRBJ2-1 . TRBV7-3 CASSLAESYNEQFF TGTGCCAGCAGCTTAGCGGAGTCCTACAATGAGCAGTTCTTC
few TRBJ1-6 TRBD1 TRBV18 CASSKDRVNSPLHF TGTGCCAGCTCGAAGGACAGGGTCAATTCACCCCTCCACTTT
. TRBJ2-5 . TRBV29-1 CSVDKTHTRETQYF TGCAGCGTTGATAAAACTCACACCAGGGAGACCCAGTACTTC
. TRBJ1-3 . TRBV19 CASTSGRRGNTIYF TGTGCCAGTACCTCGGGTCGGAGGGGAAACACCATATATTTT
few TRBJ2-7 TRBD2 TRBV6-1 CASSERGGYEQYF TGTGCCAGCAGTGAACGGGGGGGATACGAGCAGTACTTC
once TRBJ1-1 TRBD1 TRBV9 CASSAGGQGSTEAFF TGTGCCAGCAGCGCCGGGGGACAGGGGAGCACTGAAGCTTTCTTT
. TRBJ1-1 TRBD1 TRBV7-2 CASSSRTGGYTEAFF TGTGCCAGCAGCTCACGGACAGGGGGGTACACTGAAGCTTTCTTT
. TRBJ2-7 TRBD1 TRBV6-5 CASRRSIPGGDEQYF TGTGCCAGCCGCCGCTCGATTCCAGGGGGCGACGAGCAGTACTTC
. TRBJ2-5 . TRBV25-1 CASSDTRSQGRETQYF TGTGCCAGCAGTGATACCAGGAGCCAGGGTCGGGAGACCCAGTACTTC
few TRBJ1-2 TRBD1 TRBV29-1 CSVPVGDRAYGYTF TGCAGCGTACCCGTGGGGGACAGGGCTTATGGCTACACCTTC
once TRBJ2-1 TRBD1 TRBV27 CASTVGGSYNEQFF TGTGCCAGCACTGTAGGGGGCTCGTACAATGAGCAGTTCTTC
. TRBJ1-5 . TRBV5-1 CASSTGDSNQPQHF TGCGCCAGTTCAACAGGAGATAGCAATCAGCCCCAGCATTTT
. TRBJ1-2 . TRBV4-1 CASSQDLGDSGGYTF TGCGCCAGCAGCCAAGATTTAGGGGACTCGGGAGGCTACACCTTC
. TRBJ2-1 TRBD2 TRBV19 CASMHLAGGPNEQFF TGTGCCAGTATGCATCTGGCGGGAGGCCCCAATGAGCAGTTCTTC
. TRBJ2-7 TRBD2 TRBV4-1 CASSRSSLSGSNYEQYF TGCGCCAGCAGCCGATCCTCCTTGAGCGGGAGTAACTACGAGCAGTACTTC
. TRBJ2-1 . TRBV7-8 CASSLDQFGEQFF TGTGCCAGCAGCTTAGATCAGTTTGGTGAGCAGTTCTTC
. TRBJ2-7 TRBD2 TRBV3-1/TRBV3-2 CASRGGARFEQYF TGTGCCAGCCGGGGGGGGGCTCGGTTCGAGCAGTACTTC
. TRBJ2-5 . TRBV11-2 CASSLLVQETQYF TGTGCCAGCAGCTTGCTAGTACAAGAGACCCAGTACTTC
. TRBJ2-1 . TRBV7-3 CASSFKGLPPDEQFF TGTGCCAGCAGTTTTAAAGGACTGCCCCCCGATGAGCAGTTCTTC